Listed below are T cell receptor beta chains from one sample, sequenced in a study of CD8+ T cells in alopecia areata. TCRdb's copy holds only in-frame clones and misses some; the assay was immunoSEQ multiplex PCR. The data show more than 100,000 clones, with 55% seen just once and 8% to 10% held by the top ten. The sample comprised CD4+ T cells sorted from blood. These receptors originate from a human donor in good health. Each CDR3 is given with its conserved first and last residue. A D gene is named only where the DNA matches it firmly. Clone size is not always given. Where it is, it says once, few, many or a class for expanded clones.

J: TRBJ2-7; D: -; size: -; V: TRBV28; length: 14; DNA: TGTGCCAGCAGCCTGGACGGGATCTCCTACGAGCAGTACTTC; CDR3: CASSLDGISYEQYF
J: TRBJ1-1; D: -; size: -; V: TRBV6-1; length: 14; DNA: TGTGCCAGCAGCTCCCGGACACCCCGGCCTGAAGCTTTCTTT; CDR3: CASSSRTPRPEAFF
J: TRBJ2-5; D: TRBD1; size: -; V: TRBV9; length: 16; DNA: TGTGCCAGCAGCCTCACTATGCAGGGGGCTTGGGAGACCCAGTACTTC; CDR3: CASSLTMQGAWETQYF
J: TRBJ2-1; D: -; size: -; V: TRBV28; length: 12; DNA: TGTGCCAGCAGTGAATCCCGGAATGAGCAGTTCTTC; CDR3: CASSESRNEQFF
J: TRBJ2-2; D: -; size: -; V: TRBV25-1; length: 14; DNA: TGTGCCAGCAGTGACGGGTCACGAACCGGGGAGCTGTTTTTT; CDR3: CASSDGSRTGELFF
J: TRBJ1-6; D: -; size: -; V: TRBV27; length: 14; DNA: TGTGCCAGCAGTTTACTGAGCTATAATTCACCCCTCCACTTT; CDR3: CASSLLSYNSPLHF
J: TRBJ1-4; D: -; size: -; V: TRBV2; length: 14; DNA: TGTGCCAGCATGATCTCATTCTTGGATGAAAAACTGTTTTTT; CDR3: CASMISFLDEKLFF
J: TRBJ2-5; D: -; size: few; V: TRBV7-2; length: 13; DNA: TGTGCCAGCAGCTTAGCAACGGGGGAGACCCAGTACTTC; CDR3: CASSLATGETQYF
J: TRBJ2-5; D: -; size: few; V: TRBV25-1; length: 14; DNA: TGTGCCAGCAGTGAATCGGGTAATCGGGAGACCCAGTACTTC; CDR3: CASSESGNRETQYF
J: TRBJ2-5; D: -; size: -; V: TRBV7-9; length: 10; DNA: TGTGCCAGCAGGGCGGAGACCCAGTACTTC; CDR3: CASRAETQYF
J: TRBJ2-2; D: -; size: few; V: TRBV7-7; length: 15; DNA: TGTGCTAGCAGCCGTAGCGAAACGAACACCGGGGAGCTGTTTTTT; CDR3: CASSRSETNTGELFF
J: TRBJ1-1; D: TRBD1; size: few; V: TRBV5-1; length: 14; DNA: TGCGCCAGCAGCCCAGGACAGGGGAACACTGAAGCTTTCTTT; CDR3: CASSPGQGNTEAFF
J: TRBJ2-7; D: -; size: -; V: TRBV9; length: 15; DNA: TGTGCCAGCAGCGTTCAAAGCGGGCCCCCGTACGAGCAGTACTTC; CDR3: CASSVQSGPPYEQYF
J: TRBJ2-1; D: -; size: -; V: TRBV4-3; length: 13; DNA: TGCGCCAGCAGCCAAGTTGGCAACAATGAGCAGTTCTTC; CDR3: CASSQVGNNEQFF
J: TRBJ2-5; D: TRBD1; size: -; V: TRBV19; length: 16; DNA: TGTGCCAGTGATGTTGGAGGACAGGGGAGAGGAAAGACCCAGTACTTC; CDR3: CASDVGGQGRGKTQYF
J: TRBJ1-1; D: -; size: -; V: TRBV7-2; length: 15; DNA: TGTGCCAGCAGCTTAGATCAGGGGAGGAACACTGAAGCTTTCTTT; CDR3: CASSLDQGRNTEAFF
J: TRBJ2-1; D: TRBD2; size: few; V: TRBV7-6; length: 15; DNA: TGTGCCAGCACCTCTCAGGCGGGGGGGACGCATGAGCAGTTCTTC; CDR3: CASTSQAGGTHEQFF
J: TRBJ2-1; D: -; size: -; V: TRBV18; length: 14; DNA: TGTGCCAGCTCACCCCTCCCTACGGCCAATGAGCAGTTCTTC; CDR3: CASSPLPTANEQFF
J: TRBJ1-1; D: -; size: few; V: TRBV29-1; length: 13; DNA: TGCAGCGTTGGGGGGGGAGGAACACTTGAAGCTTTCTTT; CDR3: CSVGGGGTLEAFF
J: TRBJ2-7; D: -; size: -; V: TRBV7-2; length: 14; DNA: TGTGCCAGCAGCTTAGGGTCGGGCCCCTACGAGCAGTACTTC; CDR3: CASSLGSGPYEQYF
J: TRBJ1-4; D: -; size: -; V: TRBV30; length: 12; DNA: TGTGCCTGGAGTGTAGGGGACGCAAAACTGTTTTTT; CDR3: CAWSVGDAKLFF
J: TRBJ1-1; D: -; size: -; V: TRBV20-1; length: 11; DNA: TGCAGTGCTAGAGATTGGACTGAAGCTTTCTTT; CDR3: CSARDWTEAFF
J: TRBJ1-2; D: TRBD1; size: -; V: TRBV28; length: 15; DNA: TGTGCCAGCAGTCTGCCGGGACAGGGGAACTATGGCTACACCTTC; CDR3: CASSLPGQGNYGYTF
J: TRBJ2-1; D: -; size: -; V: TRBV7-2; length: 15; DNA: TGTGCCAGCAGGAGAGGGAGAAATTCTTACAATGAGCAGTTCTTC; CDR3: CASRRGRNSYNEQFF
J: TRBJ1-2; D: -; size: -; V: TRBV29-1; length: 14; DNA: TGCAGCGCCGGACAAAGCTTTACTAACTATGGCTACACCTTC; CDR3: CSAGQSFTNYGYTF
J: TRBJ2-1; D: TRBD2; size: -; V: TRBV4-1; length: 16; DNA: TGCGCCAGCAGCCATATCGGGGGGGGCCGGCGCAATGAGCAGTTCTTC; CDR3: CASSHIGGGRRNEQFF
J: TRBJ1-3; D: -; size: few; V: TRBV7-9; length: 13; DNA: TGTGCCAGCACGCGGACAGTCGGAAACACCATATATTTT; CDR3: CASTRTVGNTIYF
J: TRBJ1-5; D: -; size: few; V: TRBV7-8; length: 15; DNA: TGTGCCAGCAGCTGGGACGAATATAGCAATCAGCCCCAGCATTTT; CDR3: CASSWDEYSNQPQHF
J: TRBJ1-1; D: -; size: -; V: TRBV14; length: 11; DNA: TGTGCCAGCAGCCAAGAACTTGAAGCTTTCTTT; CDR3: CASSQELEAFF
J: TRBJ1-1; D: -; size: -; V: TRBV5-6; length: 15; DNA: TGTGCCAGCAGCTTCCTATCGACAGGTTATTCTGAAGCTTTCTTT; CDR3: CASSFLSTGYSEAFF
J: TRBJ2-6; D: -; size: -; V: TRBV5-4; length: 15; DNA: TGTGCCAGCAGCTTAGAGTACTCTGGGGCCAACGTCCTGACTTTC; CDR3: CASSLEYSGANVLTF
J: TRBJ1-1; D: TRBD1; size: medium-sized; V: TRBV18; length: 15; DNA: TGTGCCAGCTCACCGGACAGGGGGGTAGACACTGAAGCTTTCTTT; CDR3: CASSPDRGVDTEAFF
J: TRBJ1-1; D: -; size: -; V: TRBV30; length: 13; DNA: TGTGCCTGGAGTGTACACAGGGCTACTGAAGCTTTCTTT; CDR3: CAWSVHRATEAFF
J: TRBJ2-1; D: TRBD2; size: many; V: TRBV7-2; length: 18; DNA: TGTGCCAGCAGCCCGATGGGACGGACTAGCGGGGCTAACAATGAGCAGTTCTTC; CDR3: CASSPMGRTSGANNEQFF
J: TRBJ2-6; D: -; size: few; V: TRBV29-1; length: 14; DNA: TGCAGCGTTGATGGAGGGTCTGGGGCCAACGTCCTGACTTTC; CDR3: CSVDGGSGANVLTF
J: TRBJ2-3; D: -; size: -; V: TRBV7-2; length: 16; DNA: TGTGCCAGCAGCACCCCAGGTTTGGGTAGACAAGGCACGCAGTATTTT; CDR3: CASSTPGLGRQGTQYF
J: TRBJ1-3; D: -; size: -; V: TRBV19; length: 16; DNA: TGTGCCAGTAGTATAGATCGAGACAACTCTGGAAACACCATATATTTT; CDR3: CASSIDRDNSGNTIYF
J: TRBJ1-1; D: -; size: -; V: TRBV30; length: 13; DNA: TGTGCCTGGAGTGTTGGGGGGCGGACTGAAGCTTTCTTT; CDR3: CAWSVGGRTEAFF
J: TRBJ2-5; D: -; size: -; V: TRBV5-1; length: 13; DNA: TGCGCCAGCAGCTTGGTTGTCGATGAGACCCAGTACTTC; CDR3: CASSLVVDETQYF
J: TRBJ1-2; D: -; size: -; V: TRBV29-1; length: 14; DNA: TGCAGCGTTGACGGGACTCAGGGAGTGGCTGGCTACACCTTC; CDR3: CSVDGTQGVAGYTF
J: TRBJ2-3; D: -; size: -; V: TRBV5-1; length: 13; DNA: TGCGCCAGCAGCCCACAGGGCACAGATACGCAGTATTTT; CDR3: CASSPQGTDTQYF
J: TRBJ1-5; D: TRBD1; size: -; V: TRBV4-3; length: 17; DNA: TGCGCCAGCAGCCCCCTTTACCGGGACAGGGGGGACCAGCCCCAGCATTTT; CDR3: CASSPLYRDRGDQPQHF
J: TRBJ2-4; D: -; size: once; V: TRBV7-9; length: 14; DNA: TGTGCCAGCACCCTTGCAGGGGCCAAAAACATTCAGTACTTC; CDR3: CASTLAGAKNIQYF
J: TRBJ2-3; D: -; size: once; V: TRBV29-1; length: 13; DNA: TGCAGCGTTGGCGGGGGCCAAACAGATACGCAGTATTTT; CDR3: CSVGGGQTDTQYF
J: TRBJ2-5; D: -; size: -; V: TRBV5-4; length: 14; DNA: TGTGCCAGCAGCTTGGTCCACGAGCAAGAGACCCAGTACTTC; CDR3: CASSLVHEQETQYF
J: TRBJ2-1; D: -; size: few; V: TRBV5-4; length: 15; DNA: TGTGCCAGCAGCTTGGATGCGGGTGTCTACAATGAGCAGTTCTTC; CDR3: CASSLDAGVYNEQFF